The sequence of this T cell receptor (beta chain) was determined in a study of radiation and T cells in renal cell carcinoma (dated by TCRdb to between 2020 and 2021). About the full investigation: In total, roughly 52 samples, comprising roughly 25 tumors and some 27 peripheral blood samples, were subjected to TCR beta sequencing. Across all 50 or so samples, several million unique CDR3 nucleotide sequences, encoding 2 million to 3 million unique CDR3 amino acid sequences, were identified. The final blood draw was performed at 4 weeks after radiation, at the same time as nephrectomy.

Of note for this clone: No cognate antigen has been identified for it. Base qualities were left out, and no much larger clone turns up one base away.

Following the manufacturer's recommendations, the immunoSEQ kit was used to generate TCR beta libraries from genomic DNA. Library preparation used a first multiplex PCR with proprietary primers, then a second PCR adding unique barcodes, with bead cleanups after each round. Each sample batch included a kit-provided positive control reaction and a negative control reaction. The final libraries were assessed on an Agilent 4200 TapeStation D1000 ScreenTape, pooled by volume, and quantified by qPCR. Sequencing ran on an Illumina NextSeq500 with a MidOutput 150-cycle cartridge, using 156 Read1 and 15 Index1 cycles with kit custom primers. The pooled library was loaded at around 1 pM with about 20% PhiX control spiked in. The paper's processing steps were these. The vendor-processed data were analyzed in R, and a clonotype was defined as all T cells that share the same CDR3 nucleotide sequence. For clone abundance analyses, frequencies were normalized to the 10,000 most abundant clones in each sample. Public T cell clones, which averaged fewer than five per sample, were removed prior to analysis. A difference in abundance of at least 32-fold between compartments was used to define tumor-enriched and baseline blood-enriched clonotypes. Clonotypes expanded or contracted between blood time points were identified with a beta-binomial differential abundance model. Similarity between tumor and blood repertoires was quantified using the Baroni-Urbani and Buser coefficient, and groups were compared with two-tailed Wilcoxon tests in R. This is the immuneACCESS table as TCRdb keeps it, with only in-frame sequences that have V and J called. A part of the clones is gone; compared with another copy, unresolved V genes explain less than half, and the rest is unexplained. V and J calls and clone size follow that table, whereas D and trimming were derived from the DNA. Recorded for this sample are 120,000 to 150,000 clones; approximately 86% of them occurred a single time. The ten largest clones take up about a sixth of the sample.

Results the study describes overall, beyond this receptor: No pretreatment tumor biopsies were available, so the baseline intratumoral presence of clonotypes could not be determined. In blood, the top tumor clonotypes increased from baseline to 2 weeks after radiation and then shrank by 4 weeks, which suggests a temporary expansion of tumor-resident clones. With a single-armed trial design, the study had no way to address how radiation dose or scheduling affects the TCR repertoire. Tracking of blood repertoire dynamics stopped at approximately four weeks after treatment, with no follow-up past that point.

What this sample's time point label stands for: blood 4 weeks post-SBRT, at nephrectomy. The treatment or condition label for this specimen denotes: 15 Gy SBRT to primary tumor, nephrectomy 4 weeks later. Samples were obtained from a clinical trial, in which 15 Gy stereotactic body radiation therapy was delivered to primary renal cell carcinomas and nephrectomy was performed 4 weeks later. To track tumor-enriched clonotypes, serial peripheral blood was sampled from radiation-treated patients at baseline and at 2 weeks and 4 weeks after SBRT. Every patient's renal cell carcinoma showed clear cell pathology. The QIAamp DNA Blood Mini Kit (Qiagen) was used to prepare genomic DNA for TCR sequencing. The analyses included just those samples that passed every quality control check. The receptor's source is a woman in her forties or fifties with renal cell carcinoma. This sample comprised blood, obtained from a patient whose treatment included radiotherapy and nephrectomy.

The sequenced DNA: TGTGCCAGCACCTCTACGCGGGACCCCGGGGAGCTGTTTTTT. The translation is CASTSTRDPGELFF. The chain links TRBV6-6 with TRBJ2-2, and TRBD2 may be the D gene, going by 6 matching bases. The germline V gene (reference sequence) sets CDR1 to MNHNY and CDR2 to SVGAGI. The V end loses 7 bases and the J end loses 6 bases, and a stretch of 15 bases separates them. Measured from the cysteine to the phenylalanine, the CDR3 is 14 residues long. The entry retains the CDR3 DNA only, 42 bases that are in frame from base 1.